A single sample is the source of the 22 T cell receptor beta chains below, sequenced in a study of T cells after yellow fever vaccination. MiXCR, run by TCRdb on the 5' RACE reads, gives a single entry per CDR3 protein. The sample consists of 310,000 or so distinct CDR3 sequences, approximately 3.8% of them appearing once. The source material was PBMCs, sampled on the day of the yellow fever booster vaccination. The source of these receptors is a man aged 18 to 29 who received the YFV17D yellow fever vaccine.

This clonotype was observed at least ten times. The rearrangement uses TRBV7-6 and TRBJ1-5; TRBD1 matches at 7 bases. The trim removed 2 bases at V and 1 base at J, leaving 2 bases unmatched. This CDR3 spans 15 amino acids. Germline V gene sequence: CDR1 SGHVS, CDR2 FNYEAQ. The CDR3 bases are TGTGCCAGCAGCTTATCAGGGGGAAGCAATCAGCCCCAGCATTTT. Translating gives CASSLSGGSNQPQHF.

The table lists this clonotype with many counts. CDR3 nucleotide sequence: TGTGCCAGCACGGGGGCCCAGGGCACCGGGGAGCTGTTTTTT. This translates into CASTGAQGTGELFF. The chain joins TRBV28 to TRBJ2-2, with D possibly called TRBD1 or TRBD2 (6 bases each). Germline loops: CDR1 MDHEN, CDR2 SYDVKM. V dropped 7 bases and J dropped 4 bases, with 13 bases sitting between them. The CDR3 is 14 amino acids.

This clonotype was counted at least ten times. The gene calls are TRBV9 and TRBJ1-4; D remains ambiguous. The CDR3 consists of 15 residues. V was clipped by 7 bases and J by 3 bases, with 16 bases between them. Looked up from germline, CDR1 is SGDLS and CDR2 is YYNGEE. The CDR3 protein is CASRKTGAPNEKLFF. In nucleotides, the CDR3 is TGTGCCAGCCGGAAGACGGGAGCTCCTAATGAAAAACTGTTTTTT.

This clonotype was observed a few times. In nucleotides, the CDR3 is TGTGCCAGCAGCGTAGACGGAGTACTCTATGGCTACACCTTC. Encoded protein: CASSVDGVLYGYTF. The chain carries TRBV9 and TRBJ1-2; D is unclear. CDR3 length: 14 residues. Germline assignment: CDR1 SGDLS and CDR2 YYNGEE. With 0 bases removed from V and 4 bases from J, the gap between germline ends came to 10 bases.

This clonotype was detected only a few times. V usage is TRBV6-1 and J usage is TRBJ2-7, with D tentatively TRBD1 or TRBD2 (5 bases each). CDR3 length: 14 amino acids. Trimming took off 2 bases at V and 2 bases at J, with 10 bases between the two ends. In germline, CDR1 is MNHNS, CDR2 SASEGT. CDR3 DNA: TGTGCCAGCAGTGAATTCCGGGGCCCCTACGAGCAGTACGTC. It codes for CASSEFRGPYEQYV.

The gene calls are TRBV20-1 and TRBJ1-4, with 9 nucleotides matching TRBD1. Germline CDR1 DFQATT, CDR2 SNEGSKA (reference sequence). V shed 5 bases, J shed 7 bases, and the junction held 14 bases outside the gene matches. The CDR3 loop spans 16 amino acids. The CDR3 spells CSAAPGTGTGGEKLFF. The CDR3 DNA reads as TGCAGTGCTGCCCCCGGGACAGGGACCGGTGGTGAAAAACTGTTTTTT.

This clonotype was recorded a few times. J is TRBJ2-5 and V is TRBV6-2 or TRBV6-3; D ambiguous. The CDR3 spans 15 residues. Deletions cut 0 bases from V and 3 bases from J, with 11 bases between. Germline CDR1 reads MNHEY; CDR2 reads SVGEGT. In DNA, the CDR3 is TGTGCCAGCAGTTACTCGGTAGAGACAAAAGAGACCCAGTACTTC. Its translation is CASSYSVETKETQYF.

This clonotype was seen more than once but under ten times. This chain links TRBV7-9 with TRBJ2-5, with D unresolved. In germline, CDR1 is SEHNR, CDR2 FQNEAQ (reference sequence). The CDR3 is 14 residues long. V lost 1 base and J 2 bases, leaving 8 bases between the germline ends. CDR3 coding DNA: TGTGCCAGCAGCTTAGACCGGGTTCAAGAGACCCAGTACTTC. The encoded protein is CASSLDRVQETQYF.

Ten or more counts support this clonotype. The gene calls are TRBV20-1 and TRBJ2-5; the D gene is possibly TRBD1 (5 bases). Trimming cost V 6 bases and J 2 bases, with 16 bases left between them. CDR3 length: 14 amino acids. The germline V gene encodes CDR1 DFQATT and CDR2 SNEGSKA (reference sequence). Here the CDR3 reads CSALGARQQETQYF. The CDR3 coding sequence is TGCAGTGCCCTAGGGGCTAGACAGCAAGAGACCCAGTACTTC.

This clonotype was observed at least ten times. The chain couples TRBV11-2 to TRBJ1-4, with D unclear. The CDR3 covers 15 residues. CDR1 and CDR2 (germline): SGHAT, FQNNGV. Trimming took 0 bases from V and 12 from J, leaving 17 bases between them. The DNA for the CDR3 is TGTGCCAGCAGCTTAGATCAAATGGGCAGTGGAGAACTGTTTTTT. Translating gives CASSLDQMGSGELFF.

A few counts support this clonotype. V usage is TRBV7-6 and J usage is TRBJ2-7; perhaps D is TRBD1 or TRBD2 (5 bases each). V was trimmed by 5 bases and J by 3 bases, leaving 20 bases between them. Germline V lookup: CDR1 SGHVS, CDR2 FNYEAQ. This CDR3 comprises 16 residues. The CDR3 is CASSPQRDAGFYEQYF. CDR3 bases: TGTGCCAGCAGCCCCCAAAGGGACGCAGGGTTCTACGAGCAGTACTTC.

The sample holds a few counts of this clonotype. This sequence joins TRBV6-6 and TRBJ1-6; a weak D match, TRBD1 (5 bases). From germline, CDR1 is MNHNY and CDR2 SVGAGI (reference sequence). V was clipped by 6 bases and J by 4 bases, with 19 bases between them. This CDR3 comprises 17 residues. The CDR3 DNA is TGTGCCAGCAGCTATATGTGGGACCCTCTATATAATTCACCCCTCCACTTT. This translates into CASSYMWDPLYNSPLHF.

This clonotype has ten or more counts. The rearrangement joins TRBV2 to TRBJ2-3; possible D gene TRBD1, 6 bases. V lost 7 bases and J 0 bases, leaving 14 bases between the germline ends. Looked up from germline, CDR1 is SNHLY and CDR2 is FYNNEI. The CDR3 loop spans 15 amino acids. CDR3 sequence: CASTLGTSSTDTQYF. The CDR3, as DNA: TGTGCCAGCACACTCGGGACATCTAGCACAGATACGCAGTATTTT.

This clonotype was seen a few times. The CDR3 region is CASSTAGGNTIYF. The DNA for the CDR3 is TGTGCCAGCAGTACCGCAGGGGGAAACACCATATATTTT. This chain links TRBV6-2 or TRBV6-3 with TRBJ1-3, with a possible D match to TRBD1 (5 bases). Trimming removed 5 bases at V and 4 bases at J, with 9 bases between. The CDR3 contains 13 residues. The germline gives CDR1 MNHEY, CDR2 SVGEGT.

This clonotype was recorded at least ten times. The chain carries TRBV2 and TRBJ1-6; TRBD1 agrees at 7 bases. CDR3 length equals 14 residues. Germline values: CDR1 SNHLY, CDR2 FYNNEI. V trimming: 11 bases; J trimming: 4 bases; junction bases outside the gene matches: 8. The chain's CDR3 is CAAAYRGYNSPLHF. The CDR3 DNA reads TGTGCCGCAGCCTACAGGGGTTATAATTCACCCCTCCACTTT.

This clonotype was seen a handful of times. This chain connects TRBV4-2 to TRBJ1-3; a weak D match, TRBD1 (5 bases). V was trimmed by 4 bases and J by 2 bases, leaving 12 bases between them. The germline V gene encodes CDR1 LGHNA and CDR2 YNFKEQ. The CDR3 covers 15 residues. CDR3 protein: CASSRYSGTGNTIYF. The CDR3 DNA reads TGTGCCAGCAGCCGCTACTCAGGGACTGGAAACACCATATATTTT.

In DNA, the CDR3 is TGTGCCAGCAGCTTGCTAGGGGCGTTCGGCTACACCTTC. This encodes CASSLLGAFGYTF. This chain joins TRBV5-4 and TRBJ1-2; the D gene is possibly TRBD1 (5 bases). Trimming shortened V by 1 base and J by 8 bases, and 12 bases separated the two germline ends. CDR3 length: 13 amino acids. Germline V gene sequence: CDR1 SGHNT, CDR2 YYREEE (reference sequence).

This chain links TRBV27 with TRBJ2-7; the D gene is possibly TRBD1 (6 bases). Germline CDR1 reads MNHEY; CDR2 reads SMNVEV (reference sequence). V gave up 5 bases and J gave up 6 bases, with 17 bases separating them. This CDR3 spans 14 amino acids. In DNA form, the CDR3 reads TGTGCCAGCAGTCCTTCCCAGGGGCCTCGCGAGCAGTACTTC. It translates to CASSPSQGPREQYF.

This chain links TRBV28 with TRBJ1-1; 9 bases map to TRBD1. Germline V CDR1 and CDR2: MDHEN, SYDVKM. V dropped 4 bases and J dropped 4; count of bases not matched to a gene: 7. There are 15 residues in the CDR3. The CDR3 coding sequence is TGTGCCAGCAGTTATACACAGGGGGCGGGCACTGAAGCTTTCTTT. It specifies CASSYTQGAGTEAFF.

This clonotype was observed many times. The chain joins TRBV5-1 to TRBJ2-3; TRBD2 might be the D (7 bases). The CDR3 runs to 15 residues. Germline V CDR1 and CDR2: SGHRS, YFSETQ. The V gene lost 6 bases and the J gene lost 3 bases, with 17 bases spanning the gap. CDR3 region: CASTPWGGRTDTQYF. CDR3 DNA sequence: TGCGCCAGCACCCCGTGGGGGGGGCGGACAGATACGCAGTATTTT. Based on the CDR3 plus reference TRBV5-1 and TRBJ2-3, the full variable domain is KAGVTQTPRYLIKTRGQQVTLSCSPISGHRSVSWYQQTPGQGLQFLFEYFSETQRNKGNFPGRFSGRQFSNSRSEMNVSTLELGDSALYLCASTPWGGRTDTQYFGPGTRLTVL.

The sample holds a few counts of this clonotype. CDR3 loop: CASSYSPGPIQYF. In DNA form, the CDR3 reads TGTGCCAGCAGTTACTCCCCGGGGCCCATTCAGTACTTC. V and J are TRBV6-5 and TRBJ2-4; D might be TRBD1 or TRBD2, each matching 5 bases. Deletions cut 0 bases from V and 9 bases from J, with 9 bases between. The CDR3 is made up of 13 amino acids. CDR1 MNHEY and CDR2 SVGAGI come from the germline V gene.

The sample holds a few counts of this clonotype. The rearrangement uses TRBV11-2 and TRBJ2-1; no definite D call. Trimming removed 3 bases at V and 0 bases at J, with 9 bases between. This CDR3 is 15 amino acids long. CDR1 and CDR2 (germline): SGHAT, FQNNGV. The DNA for the CDR3 is TGTGCCAGCAGCTTGGTTTTAGACTCCTACAATGAGCAGTTCTTC. It yields the protein CASSLVLDSYNEQFF.